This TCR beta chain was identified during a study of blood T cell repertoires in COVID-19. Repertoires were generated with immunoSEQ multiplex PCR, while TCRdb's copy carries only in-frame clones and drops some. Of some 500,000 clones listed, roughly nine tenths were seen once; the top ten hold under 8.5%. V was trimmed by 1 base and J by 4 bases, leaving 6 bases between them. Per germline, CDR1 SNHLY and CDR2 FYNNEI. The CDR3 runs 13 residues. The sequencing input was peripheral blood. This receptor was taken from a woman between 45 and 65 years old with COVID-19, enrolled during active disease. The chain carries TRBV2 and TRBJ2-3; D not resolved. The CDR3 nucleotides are TGTGCCAGCAGTGAAGGACTCTCAGATACGCAGTATTTT. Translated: CASSEGLSDTQYF.